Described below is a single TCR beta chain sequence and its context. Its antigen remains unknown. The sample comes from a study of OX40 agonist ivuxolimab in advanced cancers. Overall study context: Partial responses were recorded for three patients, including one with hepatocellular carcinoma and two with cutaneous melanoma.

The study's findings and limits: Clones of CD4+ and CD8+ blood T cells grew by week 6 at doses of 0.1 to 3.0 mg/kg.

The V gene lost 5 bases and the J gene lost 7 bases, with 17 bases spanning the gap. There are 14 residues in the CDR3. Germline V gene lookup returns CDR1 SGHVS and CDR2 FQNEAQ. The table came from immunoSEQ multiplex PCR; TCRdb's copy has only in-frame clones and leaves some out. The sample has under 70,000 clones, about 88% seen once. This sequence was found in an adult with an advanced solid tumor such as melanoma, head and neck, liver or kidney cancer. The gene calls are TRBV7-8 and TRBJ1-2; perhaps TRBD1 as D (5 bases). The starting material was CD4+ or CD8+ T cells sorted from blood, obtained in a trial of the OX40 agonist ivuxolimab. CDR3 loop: CASSPRTSGVGYTF. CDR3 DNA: TGTGCCAGCAGCCCTCGGACATCAGGAGTTGGCTACACCTTC.